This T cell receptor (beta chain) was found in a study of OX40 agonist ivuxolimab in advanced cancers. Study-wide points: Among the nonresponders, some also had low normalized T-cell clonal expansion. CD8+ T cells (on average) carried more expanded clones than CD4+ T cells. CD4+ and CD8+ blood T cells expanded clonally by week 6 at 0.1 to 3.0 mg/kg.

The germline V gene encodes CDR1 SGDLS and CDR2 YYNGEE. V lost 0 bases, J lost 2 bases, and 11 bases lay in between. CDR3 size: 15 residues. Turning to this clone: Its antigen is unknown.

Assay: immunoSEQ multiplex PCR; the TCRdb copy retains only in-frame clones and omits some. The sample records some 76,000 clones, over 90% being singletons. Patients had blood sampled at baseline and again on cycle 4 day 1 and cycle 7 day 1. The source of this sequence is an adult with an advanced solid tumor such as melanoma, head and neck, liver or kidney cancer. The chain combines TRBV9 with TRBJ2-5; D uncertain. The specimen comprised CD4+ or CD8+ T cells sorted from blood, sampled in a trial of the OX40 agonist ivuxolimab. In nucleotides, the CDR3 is TGTGCCAGCAGCGTAGTACCTGCTAGTCAAGAGACCCAGTACTTC. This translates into CASSVVPASQETQYF.